The 31 T cell receptor beta chains below come from one sample, sequenced in a study of cytomegalovirus exposure and HLA in healthy donors. Produced via immunoSEQ multiplex PCR; TCRdb's table is partial and in-frame only. This sample carries 120,000 or so clones, 70% to 90% of them seen once, and the ten largest clones take less than 2%. The sample taken for sequencing was PBMCs. The receptor source for this set is a man younger than 30 in good health and CMV-seronegative.

This clone was seen only once. CDR3 coding DNA: TGTGCCAGCAGCTTAGGGGGAGTTGGCGAGACCCAGTACTTC. Translation: CASSLGGVGETQYF. The chain uses TRBV11-2 and TRBJ2-5; D is perhaps TRBD2 (5 bases). CDR1 and CDR2 from the germline V gene are SGHAT and FQNNGV. The CDR3 spans 14 residues. The ends were cut back, 1 base at V and 5 bases at J, with 11 bases in the middle. The full variable domain, rest sourced from reference TRBV11-2 and TRBJ2-5, is EAGVAQSPRYKIIEKRQSVAFWCNPISGHATLYWYQQILGQGPKLLIQFQNNGVVDDSQLPKDRFSAERLKGVDSTLKIQPAKLEDSAVYLCASSLGGVGETQYFGPGTRLLVL.

The genes are TRBV27 and TRBJ1-1; 8 nucleotides match TRBD1. The trim removed 4 bases at V and 4 bases at J, leaving 8 bases unmatched. The germline CDR1 and CDR2 sequences are MNHEY and SMNVEV (reference sequence). The CDR3 is 15 residues long. The CDR3 DNA is TGTGCCAGCAGTTCGTGGACAGGGTTGTTCACTGAAGCTTTCTTT. Translation gives CASSSWTGLFTEAFF.

The chain uses TRBV5-1 and TRBJ2-1; D perhaps matches TRBD1 (5 bases). The CDR3 length is 14 residues. V was shortened by 3 bases and J by 8 bases, with 15 bases between the two germline ends. CDR1 and CDR2 from the germline V gene are SGHRS and YFSETQ. Here the CDR3 reads CASSYDSGKDEQFF. The CDR3 DNA sequence: TGCGCCAGCAGCTACGACTCAGGGAAGGATGAGCAGTTCTTC.

The chain joins TRBV7-9 to TRBJ1-1; no definite D call. CDR3 length equals 16 residues. The V end lost 10 bases, the J end lost 2 bases, and 23 bases lay between the germline ends. Germline lookup yields CDR1 SEHNR and CDR2 FQNEAQ (reference sequence). The chain's CDR3 is CATDVSPAGLNTEAFF. For the CDR3, the DNA is TGTGCCACCGACGTCTCTCCAGCAGGATTAAACACTGAAGCTTTCTTT.

V gene TRBV7-2 combines with J gene TRBJ2-1, with 7 bases fitting TRBD2. Germline V CDR1 and CDR2: SGHTA, FQGNSA. Trimming cost V 7 bases and J 4 bases; bases outside gene matches: 7. The CDR3 covers 14 residues. The CDR3 protein is CASILLAAYNEQFF. The CDR3 coding sequence is TGTGCCAGCATCCTCCTAGCGGCTTACAATGAGCAGTTCTTC. The entire variable domain, with the rest obtained from reference TRBV7-2 and TRBJ2-1, is as follows: GAGVSQSPSNKVTEKGKDVELRCDPISGHTALYWYRQSLGQGLEFLIYFQGNSAPDKSGLPSDRFSAERTGGSVSTLTIQRTQQEDSAVYLCASILLAAYNEQFFGPGTRLTVL.

This sequence joins TRBV5-1 and TRBJ2-1; 7 nucleotides line up with TRBD2. V gave up 4 bases and J gave up 0 bases; unmatched junction bases: 16. The CDR3 runs 19 residues. Per germline, CDR1 SGHRS and CDR2 YFSETQ. CDR3 sequence reads: CASSTWEMTSRSSYNEQFF. The CDR3 region has the DNA TGCGCCAGCAGCACCTGGGAGATGACTAGCAGAAGCTCCTACAATGAGCAGTTCTTC. Complete variable domain (other parts from reference TRBV5-1 and TRBJ2-1): KAGVTQTPRYLIKTRGQQVTLSCSPISGHRSVSWYQQTPGQGLQFLFEYFSETQRNKGNFPGRFSGRQFSNSRSEMNVSTLELGDSALYLCASSTWEMTSRSSYNEQFFGPGTRLTVL.

The chain couples TRBV6-5 to TRBJ2-7; 9 bases align to TRBD1. V shed 6 bases and J 3 bases; nucleotides not matched to a gene: 9. CDR1 and CDR2 from the germline V gene are MNHEY and SVGAGI. This CDR3 is 15 amino acids long. The CDR3 DNA follows: TGTGCCAGCAGGCTTACGGGGACAGGGAGCTACGAGCAGTACTTC. Residues: CASRLTGTGSYEQYF.

This chain links TRBV6-6 with TRBJ2-7; no clear D. Germline assignment: CDR1 MNHNY and CDR2 SVGAGI (reference sequence). CDR3 length: 12 amino acids. V lost 2 bases, J lost 10 bases, and 12 bases lay in between. In DNA form, the CDR3 reads TGTGCCAGCAGTTACCAACAGAGCCTTCAGTACTTC. Translation: CASSYQQSLQYF.

This chain connects TRBV15 to TRBJ1-1; D gene uncertain. Germline V gives CDR1 LNHNV, CDR2 YYDKDF (reference sequence). V was pared by 0 bases and J by 1 base, with 9 bases between. The CDR3 consists of 15 residues. DNA for the CDR3: TGTGCCACCAGCAGAGATTACAGCAAGAACACTGAAGCTTTCTTT. The encoded protein is CATSRDYSKNTEAFF.

This chain links TRBV28 with TRBJ2-1; 9 bases fit TRBD1. V was clipped by 6 bases and J by 4 bases; unmatched bases: 7. From germline, CDR1 is MDHEN and CDR2 SYDVKM. The CDR3 contains 15 residues. This chain's CDR3 is CASRSAGQGYNEQFF. CDR3 coding DNA: TGTGCCAGCAGATCAGCGGGACAGGGTTACAATGAGCAGTTCTTC.

Written as DNA, the CDR3 is TGCGCCAGCAGCTTGGGATCGAGGTTAGGAGACAATGAGCAGTTCTTC. Translation gives CASSLGSRLGDNEQFF. V is TRBV5-1 and J is TRBJ2-1; D unresolved. The germline V gene has CDR1 SGHRS and CDR2 YFSETQ. The CDR3 contains 16 residues. V was clipped by 0 bases and J by 5 bases, with 15 bases between them.

This clone was seen once. This rearrangement joins TRBV15 to TRBJ2-3; D is perhaps TRBD2 (6 bases). The CDR3 has 15 residues. Trimming stripped 0 bases from V and 2 bases from J, with 9 bases between. Germline V lookup: CDR1 LNHNV, CDR2 YYDKDF (reference sequence). Written as DNA, the CDR3 is TGTGCCACCAGCAGAGATCGCGGGAACACAGATACGCAGTATTTT. This gives the protein CATSRDRGNTDTQYF. Full variable domain (rest looked up from reference TRBV15 and TRBJ2-3): DAMVIQNPRYQVTQFGKPVTLSCSQTLNHNVMYWYQQKSSQAPKLLFHYYDKDFNNEADTPDNFQSRRPNTSFCFLDIRSPGLGDTAMYLCATSRDRGNTDTQYFGPGTRLTVL.

V is TRBV27 and J is TRBJ2-7; D possibly corresponds to TRBD2 (6 bases). Trimming shortened V by 3 bases and J by 0 bases, and 18 bases separated the two germline ends. From germline, CDR1 is MNHEY and CDR2 SMNVEV (reference sequence). This CDR3 contains 17 residues. For the CDR3, the DNA is TGTGCCAGCAGTTTTTCCGCGGGACCCGAGACCTCCTACGAGCAGTACTTC. Residues: CASSFSAGPETSYEQYF.

This clone has a handful of counts. The CDR3 nucleotides are TGTGCCAGCACTCTACCCTCCGGCTCCTACGAGCAGTACTTC. This codes for CASTLPSGSYEQYF. V is TRBV28 and J is TRBJ2-7; no clear D. The CDR3 sequence is 14 residues long. V was clipped by 7 bases and J by 0 bases, with 13 bases between them. Germline V gene sequence: CDR1 MDHEN, CDR2 SYDVKM.

The chain is built from TRBV2 and TRBJ2-1; 10 bases align to TRBD2. The V gene end was trimmed by 3 bases and the J gene end by 5 bases; junction bases not matched to a gene: 4. CDR3 size: 15 residues. Germline V lookup: CDR1 SNHLY, CDR2 FYNNEI. The CDR3, as DNA: TGTGCCAGCAGTGATCGCCTAGCGGGGGACAATGAGCAGTTCTTC. It translates to CASSDRLAGDNEQFF.

This chain connects TRBV9 to TRBJ2-1; 8 bases agree with TRBD2. The CDR3 covers 15 residues. Germline V CDR1 and CDR2: SGDLS, YYNGEE. The junction had 9 bases not matched to a gene; V was cut back by 4 bases and J by 6 bases. DNA of the CDR3: TGTGCCAGCAGCCCTACTAGCGGAGGATTCAATGAGCAGTTCTTC. Translation: CASSPTSGGFNEQFF.

This chain uses TRBV11-2 with TRBJ2-7; D might be TRBD1 (6 bases). Germline assignment: CDR1 SGHAT and CDR2 FQNNGV. The CDR3 length is 14 residues. V was cut by 5 bases and J by 2 bases, with 13 bases left in between. The chain's CDR3 is CASSPWTVPYEQYF. The DNA for the CDR3 is TGTGCCAGCAGCCCCTGGACAGTACCCTACGAGCAGTACTTC.

This clone was detected only once. The rearrangement uses TRBV6-4 and TRBJ2-2; D is unclear. Per the germline V gene, CDR1 is MRHNA and CDR2 is SNTAGT. Trimming left V 6 bases short and J 0 bases short, with 5 bases between. There are 13 residues in the CDR3. The CDR3 DNA reads as TGTGCCAGCAGCCCGTCGAACACCGGGGAGCTGTTTTTT. This translates into CASSPSNTGELFF.

This clone counts as medium-sized (0.01 to 0.1%). This chain links TRBV6-4 with TRBJ2-2; 8 nucleotides match TRBD1. V dropped 1 base and J dropped 3; count of bases not matched to a gene: 4. Germline V gene lookup returns CDR1 MRHNA and CDR2 SNTAGT. The CDR3 has 16 residues. The CDR3 loop reads CASSDLQTGDTGELFF. CDR3 nucleotide sequence: TGTGCCAGCAGTGACTTACAGACAGGGGACACCGGGGAGCTGTTTTTT.

The chain has TRBV11-1 and TRBJ1-2, with D uncertain. Looked up from germline, CDR1 is SGHAT and CDR2 is FQDESV (reference sequence). The CDR3 contains 13 residues. Between the trimmed V and J ends, which lost 5 bases and 8 bases, there was a span of 15 bases. The CDR3 nucleotides are TGTGCCAGCAGCCTCGACGCGGAGTGGGGCTACACCTTC. It encodes CASSLDAEWGYTF.

V is TRBV27 and J is TRBJ2-7, with a weak D call TRBD1 (6 bases). The CDR3 spans 14 residues. The germline V gene encodes CDR1 MNHEY and CDR2 SMNVEV (reference sequence). Trimming pared 3 bases from V and 7 bases from J, leaving 16 bases between. CDR3 region: CASSFYLDSREQYF. The CDR3 bases are TGTGCCAGCAGTTTCTATTTGGACAGTAGGGAGCAGTACTTC.

The chain's CDR3 is CATSRVGVTGELFF. CDR3 nucleotides: TGTGCCACCAGCAGAGTAGGGGTCACCGGGGAGCTGTTTTTT. This sequence joins TRBV15 and TRBJ2-2; a weak D match, TRBD1 (5 bases). The CDR3 totals 14 residues. Trimming removed 1 base at V and 4 bases at J, with 7 bases between. The germline V gene encodes CDR1 LNHNV and CDR2 YYDKDF (reference sequence).

This chain connects TRBV4-1 to TRBJ2-7; D remains ambiguous. CDR1 MGHRA and CDR2 YSYEKL come from the germline V gene. The CDR3 covers 15 residues. Trimming left V 0 bases short and J 3 bases short, with 12 bases between. CDR3: CASSQDAYSNYEQYF. As DNA, the CDR3 is TGCGCCAGCAGCCAAGATGCGTATAGTAACTACGAGCAGTACTTC.

The genes are TRBV5-1 and TRBJ1-2, with 7 nucleotides matching TRBD1. Germline trimming cut 1 base from V and 8 bases from J; bases unmatched to any gene: 8. Germline-derived CDR1 and CDR2 are SGHRS and YFSETQ. CDR3 length: 14 amino acids. Here the CDR3 DNA reads TGCGCCAGCAGCTTGACTGGACAGGCCTTGGGCTACACCTTC. This codes for CASSLTGQALGYTF.

The chain is built from TRBV4-2 and TRBJ2-1, with TRBD2 as a possible D gene (5 bases). CDR3 size: 17 residues. The ends were cut back, 0 bases at V and 0 bases at J, with 12 bases in the middle. Germline CDR1 reads LGHNA; CDR2 reads YNFKEQ. The CDR3 nucleotides read TGTGCCAGCAGCCAAGAGCGGGCGGGTAGCTCCTACAATGAGCAGTTCTTC. This codes for CASSQERAGSSYNEQFF.

V gene TRBV7-9 combines with J gene TRBJ2-1; TRBD2 aligns across 8 bases. This CDR3 comprises 12 residues. In germline, CDR1 is SEHNR, CDR2 FQNEAQ (reference sequence). With V trimmed by 8 bases and J by 7 bases, 4 bases remained unmatched. For the CDR3, the DNA is TGTGCCAGCGCGGGAGGCTTAAATGAGCAGTTCTTC. Translation gives CASAGGLNEQFF.

The chain links TRBV2 to TRBJ1-6, with 9 positions matching TRBD1. The CDR3 runs 14 residues. Germline CDR1 reads SNHLY; CDR2 reads FYNNEI. V lost 9 bases, J lost 8 bases, and 8 bases stayed unmatched. CDR3 in amino acids: CASDRDRVDSPLHF. CDR3 sequence (DNA): TGTGCCAGTGATCGGGACAGGGTGGATTCACCCCTCCACTTT. The whole variable domain, filled in from reference TRBV2 and TRBJ1-6, reads EPEVTQTPSHQVTQMGQEVILRCVPISNHLYFYWYRQILGQKVEFLVSFYNNEISEKSEIFDDQFSVERPDGSNFTLKIRSTKLEDSAMYFCASDRDRVDSPLHFGNGTRLTVT.

The rearrangement uses TRBV5-1 and TRBJ1-1; 9 nucleotides match TRBD1. V shed 4 bases, J shed 1 base, and the junction held 8 bases outside the gene matches. The germline gives CDR1 SGHRS, CDR2 YFSETQ. The CDR3 runs 16 residues. The CDR3 loop is CASSMTPGQGNTEAFF. CDR3 bases: TGCGCCAGCAGCATGACACCGGGACAGGGGAACACTGAAGCTTTCTTT.

The chain has TRBV14 and TRBJ2-1, with D perhaps TRBD2 (6 bases). V was pared by 4 bases and J by 0 bases, with 19 bases between. This CDR3 has 18 residues. Looked up from germline, CDR1 is SGHDN and CDR2 is FVKESK. The CDR3 loop reads CASSPWRLAASSYNEQFF. The CDR3 DNA follows: TGTGCCAGCAGCCCCTGGAGGTTAGCGGCTAGCTCCTACAATGAGCAGTTCTTC.

The chain uses TRBV5-1 and TRBJ1-1; tentative D call: TRBD1 (5 bases). V dropped 4 bases and J dropped 8 bases, with 15 bases sitting between them. CDR3 length: 13 residues. Germline values: CDR1 SGHRS, CDR2 YFSETQ. Written as DNA, the CDR3 is TGCGCCAGCAGCGCATGGGGCCAGAACGAAGCTTTCTTT. Translated: CASSAWGQNEAFF.

This clone turned up a few times. The chain has TRBV19 and TRBJ1-6; 7 nucleotides agree with TRBD1. Trimming cost V 6 bases and J 10 bases; bases outside gene matches: 9. Germline values: CDR1 LNHDA, CDR2 SQIVND (reference sequence). The CDR3 is made up of 14 amino acids. The CDR3 DNA reads TGTGCCAGTAGCCTAGACAGGGTGAACTCACCCCTCCACTTT. The encoded protein is CASSLDRVNSPLHF.